The clone carrying this TCR beta chain has a count of ten or more. This entry comes from a study of read filtering for tumor transcriptome and immune sequencing. Study context: Revised staging placed roughly 8 patients in R-ISS I, about 15 in II, more than five in III.

V lost 1 base, J lost 6 bases, and 16 bases lay in between. There are 16 residues in the CDR3. The germline gives CDR1 SGHAT, CDR2 FQNNGV. From about 400 ng of RNA, a library with molecular barcoded alpha/delta and beta/gamma adaptors was made. TCRdb re-analysed the reads in MiXCR, keeping a single row per CDR3 protein. The table lists about 46,000 distinct CDR3 sequences, around 19% of them singletons. Sequenced material: a population of CD138-negative cells sorted from bone marrow. The chain recombines TRBV11-2 with TRBJ2-1; D gene ambiguous. The origin of this receptor is a donor older than 35 with multiple myeloma. This CDR3 is CASSLVPKHVGNEQFF. The CDR3 DNA sequence: TGTGCCAGCAGCTTAGTTCCCAAACATGTGGGCAATGAGCAGTTCTTC.